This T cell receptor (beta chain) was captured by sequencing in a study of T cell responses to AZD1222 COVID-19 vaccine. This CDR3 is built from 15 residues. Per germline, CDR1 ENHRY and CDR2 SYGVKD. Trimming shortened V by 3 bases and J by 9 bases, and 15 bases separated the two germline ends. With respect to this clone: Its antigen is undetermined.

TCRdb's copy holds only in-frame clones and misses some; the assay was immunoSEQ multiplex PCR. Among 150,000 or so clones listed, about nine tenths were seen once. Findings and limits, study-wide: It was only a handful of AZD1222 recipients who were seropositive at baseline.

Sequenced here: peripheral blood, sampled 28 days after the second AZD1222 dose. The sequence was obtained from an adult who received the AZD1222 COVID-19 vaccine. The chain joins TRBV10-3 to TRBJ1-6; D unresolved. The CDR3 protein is CAISDQTGSGSPLHF. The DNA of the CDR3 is TGTGCCATCAGTGACCAGACGGGGAGCGGTTCACCCCTCCACTTT.